This T cell receptor (beta chain) was obtained from a study of shared clonotypes between healthy human individuals. Looking at the study overall: Per donor, CD8 memory used one plate, CD8 naive used two, CD4 memory used three and CD4 naive used three. Study conclusions and caveats: Sequencing depth was expected to influence donor clonotype sharing.

A word on this clone: Its antigen is unknown.

The CDR3 length is 17 residues. Per the germline V gene, CDR1 is MNHEY and CDR2 is SMNVEV (reference sequence). The V and J ends lost 6 bases and 7 bases, in that order; junction bases with no gene match: 17. CD45RO-negative cells were positively selected for CCR7, leaving out terminally differentiated effector memory CD45RA+ cells. Every immunoSEQ plate was one replicate of a subset's evenly spread DNA. Repertoires were generated with immunoSEQ multiplex PCR, while TCRdb's copy carries only in-frame clones and drops some. The sample contains approximately 740,000 clones, nearly 95% of which appear only once.

Sequenced sample: naive CD8+ T cells sorted from blood. The genes are TRBV27 and TRBJ2-1; 8 nucleotides align to TRBD2. This clonotype was obtained from a man aged 25-45 years in good health. The CDR3 region has the DNA TGTGCCAGCAGCTTTACTAGCGGTCTAGGCCCTTTGAATGAGCAGTTCTTC. This gives the protein CASSFTSGLGPLNEQFF.